One sample yielded the 15 T cell receptor beta chains listed below, sequenced in a study of blood T cells in healthy people across ages. Using a J-beta primer mix together with a sample-barcoded 5' primer, a second PCR was run for about 6 to 11 cycles. A single record per CDR3 protein comes from TCRdb applying MiXCR to the 5' RACE reads. This table has about 730,000 distinct CDR3 sequences, roughly 45% appearing once. Sample: blood. These receptors all come from a woman aged 55-69 years in good health.

This clonotype came up many times. For the CDR3, the DNA is TGTGCCAGCTCACCATTGGCCGGTCCGGGATACGAGCAGTACTTC. This sequence encodes CASSPLAGPGYEQYF. The chain has TRBV18 and TRBJ2-7, with D possibly TRBD2 on 5 matching bases. Germline loops: CDR1 KGHSH, CDR2 LQKENI. The CDR3 has 15 residues. Trimming cost V 2 bases and J 4 bases, with 15 bases left between them.

A few counts support this clonotype. This rearrangement joins TRBV20-1 to TRBJ1-1, with D hard to call. The length of the CDR3 is 14 residues. CDR1 and CDR2 (germline): DFQATT, SNEGSKA (reference sequence). V gave up 3 bases and J gave up 6 bases, with 17 bases separating them. CDR3 residues: CSASRNAEGAEAFF. The CDR3 DNA is TGCAGTGCTAGCCGCAACGCTGAGGGTGCTGAAGCTTTCTTT.

The chain has TRBV29-1 and TRBJ1-1; D not resolved. This CDR3 has 13 amino acids. Germline loops: CDR1 SQVTM, CDR2 ANQGSEA. Deletions cut 4 bases from V and 7 bases from J, with 16 bases between. The CDR3 loop reads CSVGSRFLGEAFF. CDR3 DNA sequence: TGCAGCGTTGGGTCCAGGTTCCTCGGTGAAGCTTTCTTT.

The V and J genes are TRBV24-1 and TRBJ1-1, with D uncertain. CDR3 length equals 18 residues. Deletions cut 4 bases from V and 1 base from J, with 21 bases between. CDR1 is KGHDR and CDR2 is SFDVKD in the germline V gene. CDR3 residues: CATSELREFHSPNTEAFF. DNA of the CDR3: TGTGCCACCAGTGAGCTTCGAGAGTTCCATTCCCCGAACACTGAAGCTTTCTTT.

The chain links TRBV3-1 to TRBJ1-2, with 9 nucleotides matching TRBD1. The germline V gene encodes CDR1 LGHDT and CDR2 YNNKEL (reference sequence). With V trimmed by 4 bases and J by 9 bases, 6 bases remained unmatched. The CDR3 is 13 residues long. CDR3: CASSPRTGESYTF. The DNA of the CDR3 is TGTGCCAGCAGCCCCCGGACAGGGGAAAGCTACACCTTC.

The chain uses TRBV7-2 and TRBJ2-2, with 9 bases matching TRBD1. The CDR3 is made up of 15 amino acids. Germline V gene lookup returns CDR1 SGHTA and CDR2 FQGNSA. Trimming took 5 bases from V and 5 from J; bases not matched to a gene: 6. The CDR3: CASSPGQGPTGELFF. CDR3 nucleotide sequence: TGTGCCAGCAGCCCAGGACAGGGGCCAACCGGGGAGCTGTTTTTT.

This clonotype was detected only a few times. The V and J genes are TRBV2 and TRBJ2-1; tentative D call: TRBD2 (6 bases). The CDR3 is 14 amino acids. Germline-derived CDR1 and CDR2 are SNHLY and FYNNEI. Between the trimmed V and J ends, which lost 7 bases and 8 bases, there was a span of 18 bases. CDR3 region: CASNILASGHEQFF. In DNA, the CDR3 is TGTGCCAGCAATATTCTAGCGTCAGGGCATGAGCAGTTCTTC.

The gene calls are TRBV6-1 and TRBJ2-3, with TRBD2 matching 8 bases. The germline gives CDR1 MNHNS, CDR2 SASEGT. This CDR3 is built from 15 residues. J gave up 4 bases and V 6 bases, and 9 bases lay outside the gene matches. CDR3 DNA sequence: TGTGCCAGCAGGGGATACGGGGGGGGGCCAGATACGCAGTATTTT. Its protein product is CASRGYGGGPDTQYF.

The chain has TRBV5-6 and TRBJ2-7; TRBD2 matches at 7 bases. The CDR3 covers 15 residues. CDR1 and CDR2 from the germline V gene are SGHDT and YYEEEE. The ends lost 2 bases at V and 7 bases at J; junction bases unmatched: 12. The CDR3 DNA is TGTGCCAGCAGCTTAGGGCGAGCGGGGACCAATGAGCAGTACTTC. Protein product: CASSLGRAGTNEQYF.

This clonotype occurred a few times. V usage is TRBV5-1 and J usage is TRBJ2-3, with D possibly matching TRBD2 (5 bases). CDR1 and CDR2 (germline): SGHRS, YFSETQ. The CDR3 sequence is 14 residues long. Trimming removed 4 bases from V and 6 bases from J, with 15 bases in between. The CDR3 region is CASSPGMLSDTQYF. The CDR3 region has the DNA TGCGCCAGCAGCCCCGGGATGTTATCGGATACGCAGTATTTT.

This clonotype occurred a few times. This sequence joins TRBV10-3 and TRBJ2-7, with D uncertain. The germline V gene encodes CDR1 ENHRY and CDR2 SYGVKD. The V end lost 6 bases, the J end lost 1 base, and 7 bases lay between the germline ends. The CDR3 is 12 amino acids. The CDR3 nucleotides are TGTGCCATCAGGACGGAATCCTACGAGCAGTACTTC. It yields the protein CAIRTESYEQYF.

This clonotype turned up a few times. The chain is built from TRBV20-1 and TRBJ2-6, with 7 positions matching TRBD2. Per germline, CDR1 DFQATT and CDR2 SNEGSKA (reference sequence). J was trimmed by 2 bases and V by 0 bases; bases with no gene match: 1. The length of the CDR3 is 15 residues. CDR3 residues: CSARDREAGANVLTF. CDR3 sequence (DNA): TGCAGTGCTAGAGACCGGGAGGCTGGGGCCAACGTCCTGACTTTC.

The chain has TRBV7-2 and TRBJ2-5; TRBD2 matches 8 bases. The end of the DNA is better explained by TRBJ2-7, so the J call may be wrong. The CDR3 contains 15 residues. Germline CDR1 and CDR2: SGHTA and FQGNSA. DNA for the CDR3: TGTGCCAGCAGCCGCAAGCGGGAGTTAACCTACGAGCAGTACTTC. Translated, it gives CASSRKRELTYEQYF.

The chain employs TRBV6-5 and TRBJ2-1, with 8 nucleotides matching TRBD1. This CDR3 has 18 amino acids. Trimming removed 6 bases from V and 0 bases from J; junction bases left unmatched: 13. Germline assignment: CDR1 MNHEY and CDR2 SVGAGI. CDR3 residues: CASRLTPGQESSYNEQFF. CDR3 bases: TGTGCCAGCAGATTAACCCCGGGACAGGAGAGCTCCTACAATGAGCAGTTCTTC.

The sample holds a few counts of this clonotype. The J gene is TRBJ1-1, the V gene TRBV5-6; weak D call: TRBD1 (5 bases). The CDR3 runs to 14 residues. The ends were cut back, 4 bases at V and 3 bases at J, with 13 bases in the middle. Germline V gives CDR1 SGHDT, CDR2 YYEEEE. In nucleotides, the CDR3 is TGTGCCAGCAGCCCCTGGCCGGGGGACACTGAAGCTTTCTTT. Translation: CASSPWPGDTEAFF.